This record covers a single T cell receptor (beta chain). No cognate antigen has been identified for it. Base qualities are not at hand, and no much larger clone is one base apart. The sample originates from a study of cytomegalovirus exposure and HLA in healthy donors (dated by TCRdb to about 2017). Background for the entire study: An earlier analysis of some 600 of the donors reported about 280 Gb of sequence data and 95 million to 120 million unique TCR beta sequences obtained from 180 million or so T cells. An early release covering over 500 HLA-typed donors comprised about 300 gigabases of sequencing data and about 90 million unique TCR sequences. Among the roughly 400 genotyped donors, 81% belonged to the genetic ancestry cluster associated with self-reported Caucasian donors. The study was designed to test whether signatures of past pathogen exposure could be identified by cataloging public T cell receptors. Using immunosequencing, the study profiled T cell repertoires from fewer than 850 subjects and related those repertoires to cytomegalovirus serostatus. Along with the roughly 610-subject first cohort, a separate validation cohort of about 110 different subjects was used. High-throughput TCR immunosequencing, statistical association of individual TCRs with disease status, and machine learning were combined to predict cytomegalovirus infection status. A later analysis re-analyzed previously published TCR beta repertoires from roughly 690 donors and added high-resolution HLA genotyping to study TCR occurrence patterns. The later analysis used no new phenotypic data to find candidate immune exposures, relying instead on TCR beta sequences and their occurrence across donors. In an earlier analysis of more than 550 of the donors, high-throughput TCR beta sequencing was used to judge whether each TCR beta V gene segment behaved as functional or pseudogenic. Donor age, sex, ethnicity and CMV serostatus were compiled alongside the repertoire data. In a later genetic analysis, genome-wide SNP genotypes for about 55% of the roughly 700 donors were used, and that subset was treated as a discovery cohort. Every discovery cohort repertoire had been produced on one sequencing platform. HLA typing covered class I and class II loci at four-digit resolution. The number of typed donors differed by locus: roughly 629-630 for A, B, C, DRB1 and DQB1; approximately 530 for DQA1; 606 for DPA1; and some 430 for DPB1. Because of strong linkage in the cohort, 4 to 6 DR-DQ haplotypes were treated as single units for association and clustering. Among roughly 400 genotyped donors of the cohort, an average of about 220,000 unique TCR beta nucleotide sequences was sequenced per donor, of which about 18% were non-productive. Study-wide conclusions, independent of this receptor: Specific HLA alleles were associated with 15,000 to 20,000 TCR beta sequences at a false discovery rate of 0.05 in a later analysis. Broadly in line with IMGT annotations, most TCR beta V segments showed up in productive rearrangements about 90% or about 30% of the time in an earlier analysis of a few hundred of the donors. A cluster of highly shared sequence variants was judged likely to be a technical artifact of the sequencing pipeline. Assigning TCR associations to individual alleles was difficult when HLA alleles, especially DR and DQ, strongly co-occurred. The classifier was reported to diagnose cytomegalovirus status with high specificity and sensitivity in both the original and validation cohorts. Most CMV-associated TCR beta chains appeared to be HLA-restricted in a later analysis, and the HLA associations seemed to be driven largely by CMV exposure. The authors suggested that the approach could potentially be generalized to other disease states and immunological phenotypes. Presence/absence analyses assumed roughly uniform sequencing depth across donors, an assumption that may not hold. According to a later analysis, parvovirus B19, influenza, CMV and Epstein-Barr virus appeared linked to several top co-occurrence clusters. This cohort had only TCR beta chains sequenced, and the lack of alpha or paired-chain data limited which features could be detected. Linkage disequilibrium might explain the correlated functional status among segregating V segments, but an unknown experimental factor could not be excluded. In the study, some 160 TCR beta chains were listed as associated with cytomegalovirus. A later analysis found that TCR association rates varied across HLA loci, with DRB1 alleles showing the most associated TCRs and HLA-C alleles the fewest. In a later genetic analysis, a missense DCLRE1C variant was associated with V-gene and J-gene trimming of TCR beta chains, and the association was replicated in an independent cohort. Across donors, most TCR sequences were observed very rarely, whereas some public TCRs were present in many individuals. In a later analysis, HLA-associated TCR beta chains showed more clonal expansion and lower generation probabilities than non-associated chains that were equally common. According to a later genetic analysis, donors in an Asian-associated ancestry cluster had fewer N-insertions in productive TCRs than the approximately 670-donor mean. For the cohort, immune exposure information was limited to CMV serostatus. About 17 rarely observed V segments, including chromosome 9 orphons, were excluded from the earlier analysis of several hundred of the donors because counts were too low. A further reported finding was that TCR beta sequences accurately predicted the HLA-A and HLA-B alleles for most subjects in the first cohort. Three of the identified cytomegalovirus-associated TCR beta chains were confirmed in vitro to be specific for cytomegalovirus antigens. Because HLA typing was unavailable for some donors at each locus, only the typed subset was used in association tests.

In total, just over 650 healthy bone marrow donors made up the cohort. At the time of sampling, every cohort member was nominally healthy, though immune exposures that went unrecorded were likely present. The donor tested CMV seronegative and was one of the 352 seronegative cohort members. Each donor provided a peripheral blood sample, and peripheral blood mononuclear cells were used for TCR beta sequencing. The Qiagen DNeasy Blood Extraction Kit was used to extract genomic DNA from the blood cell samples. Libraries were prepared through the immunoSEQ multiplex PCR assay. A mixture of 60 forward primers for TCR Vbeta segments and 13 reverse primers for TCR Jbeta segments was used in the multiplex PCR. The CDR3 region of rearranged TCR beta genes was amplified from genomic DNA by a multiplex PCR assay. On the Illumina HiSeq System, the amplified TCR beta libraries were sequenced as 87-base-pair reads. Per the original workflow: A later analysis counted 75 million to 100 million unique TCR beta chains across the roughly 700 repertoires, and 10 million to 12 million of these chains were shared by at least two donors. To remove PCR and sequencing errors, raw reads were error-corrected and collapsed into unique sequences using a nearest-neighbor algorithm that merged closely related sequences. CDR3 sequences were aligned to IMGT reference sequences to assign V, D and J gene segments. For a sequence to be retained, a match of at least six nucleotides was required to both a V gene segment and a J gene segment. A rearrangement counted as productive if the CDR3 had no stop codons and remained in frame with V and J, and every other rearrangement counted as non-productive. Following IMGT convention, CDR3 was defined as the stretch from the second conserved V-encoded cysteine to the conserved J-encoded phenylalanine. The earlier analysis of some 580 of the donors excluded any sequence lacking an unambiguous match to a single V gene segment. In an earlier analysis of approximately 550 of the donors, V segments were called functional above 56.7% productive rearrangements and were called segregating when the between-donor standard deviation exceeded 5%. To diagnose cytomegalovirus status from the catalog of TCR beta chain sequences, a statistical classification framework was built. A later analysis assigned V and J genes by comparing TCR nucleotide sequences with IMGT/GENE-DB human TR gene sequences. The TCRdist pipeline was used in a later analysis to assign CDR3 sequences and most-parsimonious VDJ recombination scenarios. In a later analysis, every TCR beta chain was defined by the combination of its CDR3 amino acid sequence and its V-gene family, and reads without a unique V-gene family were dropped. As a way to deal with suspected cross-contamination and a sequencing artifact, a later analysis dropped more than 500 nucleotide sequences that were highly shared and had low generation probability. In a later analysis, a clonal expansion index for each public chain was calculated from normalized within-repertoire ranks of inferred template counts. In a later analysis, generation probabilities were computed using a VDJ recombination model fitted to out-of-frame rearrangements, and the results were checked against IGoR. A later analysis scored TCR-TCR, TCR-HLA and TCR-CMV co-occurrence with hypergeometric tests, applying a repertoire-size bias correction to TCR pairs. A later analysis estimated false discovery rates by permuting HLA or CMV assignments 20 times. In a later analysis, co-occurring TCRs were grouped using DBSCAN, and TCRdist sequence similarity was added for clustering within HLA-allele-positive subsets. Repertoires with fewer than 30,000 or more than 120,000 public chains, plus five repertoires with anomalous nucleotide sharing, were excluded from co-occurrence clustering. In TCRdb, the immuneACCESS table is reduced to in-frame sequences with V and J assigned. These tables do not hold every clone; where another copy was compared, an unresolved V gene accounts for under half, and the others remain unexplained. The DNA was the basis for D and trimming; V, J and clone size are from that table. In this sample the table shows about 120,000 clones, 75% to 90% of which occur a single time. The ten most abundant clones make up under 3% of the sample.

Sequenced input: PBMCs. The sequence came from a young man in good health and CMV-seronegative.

At the DNA level, the sequence is TGTGCCAGTAGTACATCAGGGGAAGCCAACTATGGCTACACCTTC. Translated, this gives CASSTSGEANYGYTF. The rearranged segments are TRBV19 and TRBJ1-2; TRBD1 could be the D gene, as 6 bases match. V drops 4 bases and J drops 2 bases, leaving 14 bases in between. The CDR3 contains 15 residues, cysteine and phenylalanine counted. The sequence is cut down to CDR3 DNA, 45 bases in frame from base 1. In the germline V gene (reference sequence), CDR1 corresponds to LNHDA and CDR2 to SQIVND.